These 22 T cell receptor beta chains share one sample of origin, sequenced in a study of CD8 T cells in Susac syndrome. It was with random hexamers that roughly 0.45 to 1 ug RNA was reverse transcribed. MiXCR was run by TCRdb on the immunoSEQ multiplex PCR reads, yielding one entry per CDR3 protein. The table lists about 150,000 distinct CDR3 sequences, approximately 93% of them singletons, with more than 0.2% in the top ten. The sample taken for sequencing was CD8+ T cells from PBMCs. The receptors shown here come from a human donor with multiple sclerosis.

The chain links TRBV20-1 to TRBJ1-6; D is possibly TRBD1 (6 bases). Germline V CDR1 and CDR2: DFQATT, SNEGSKA (reference sequence). Trimming removed 7 bases at V and 10 bases at J, with 17 bases between. CDR3 length equals 13 residues. The CDR3 nucleotides are TGCAGTGTCGAATGGGGGCGGGGATCACCCCTCCACTTT. Translated, it gives CSVEWGRGSPLHF.

The chain employs TRBV6-6 and TRBJ2-7; D is unclear. Germline CDR1 and CDR2: MNHNY and SVGAGI (reference sequence). The CDR3 runs to 14 residues. V shed 2 bases and J shed 0 bases, with 8 bases lying between them. The CDR3 sequence: CASSYSLGSYEQYF. CDR3 coding DNA: TGTGCCAGCAGTTACAGCCTGGGCTCCTACGAGCAGTACTTC.

The chain joins TRBV27 to TRBJ2-3, with 12 bases fitting TRBD2. The V gene end was trimmed by 6 bases and the J gene end by 1 base; junction bases not matched to a gene: 8. CDR3 size: 17 residues. The germline V gene encodes CDR1 MNHEY and CDR2 SMNVEV (reference sequence). The CDR3 sequence is CASRGLAGHSGTDTQYF. The DNA for the CDR3 is TGTGCCAGCAGAGGACTAGCGGGACACTCGGGCACAGATACGCAGTATTTT.

The CDR3, as DNA: TGTGCCAGCAGTTTGCGAAGGGGCAATCAGCCCCAGCATTTT. It translates to CASSLRRGNQPQHF. The V and J genes are TRBV28 and TRBJ1-5; D remains unclear. Trimming removed 3 bases at V and 2 bases at J, with 8 bases between. The CDR3 runs 14 residues. CDR1 and CDR2 from the germline V gene are MDHEN and SYDVKM. Combining the CDR3 with reference TRBV28 and TRBJ1-5 gives the whole variable domain DVKVTQSSRYLVKRTGEKVFLECVQDMDHENMFWYRQDPGLGLRLIYFSYDVKMKEKGDIPEGYSVSREKKERFSLILESASTNQTSMYLCASSLRRGNQPQHFGDGTRLSIL.

The chain has TRBV3-1 and TRBJ1-2, with 7 bases that match TRBD1. V lost 8 bases, J lost 6 bases, and 6 bases stayed unmatched. CDR1 is LGHDT, CDR2 YNNKEL, per germline (reference sequence). The CDR3 has 12 amino acids. As DNA, the CDR3 is TGTGCCAGCGCCACAGGGGTCGATGGCTACACCTTC. Translated, it gives CASATGVDGYTF.

V gene TRBV5-4 combines with J gene TRBJ2-7; TRBD1 aligns across 7 bases. The V gene end was trimmed by 2 bases and the J gene end by 3 bases; junction bases not matched to a gene: 5. CDR1 and CDR2 from the germline V gene are SGHNT and YYREEE (reference sequence). CDR3 length equals 14 residues. The CDR3 bases are TGTGCCAGCAGCTTAACTGACAGGGACTACGAGCAGTACTTC. This gives the protein CASSLTDRDYEQYF.

In this sample, this clonotype turned up a few times. This rearrangement joins TRBV27 to TRBJ1-5; D not resolved. Deletions cut 2 bases from V and 7 bases from J, with 6 bases between. Germline values: CDR1 MNHEY, CDR2 SMNVEV (reference sequence). The CDR3 is 12 amino acids. The CDR3 DNA reads as TGTGCCAGCAGTTTACCGGGGCAGCCCCAGCATTTT. It encodes CASSLPGQPQHF.

The chain carries TRBV5-4 and TRBJ2-7; D unclear. The CDR3 loop spans 15 amino acids. The germline CDR1 and CDR2 sequences are SGHNT and YYREEE (reference sequence). V lost 2 bases, J lost 0 bases, and 12 bases lay in between. In DNA, the CDR3 is TGTGCCAGCAGCTTTAACAGCGCAAGCTCCTACGAGCAGTACTTC. Translated, it gives CASSFNSASSYEQYF.

The chain's CDR3 is CASSSRVRSNQPQHF. CDR3 nucleotide sequence: TGTGCCAGCAGCAGCAGGGTTCGGAGCAATCAGCCCCAGCATTTT. The gene calls are TRBV25-1 and TRBJ1-5, with D maybe TRBD1 (5 bases). CDR3 size: 15 residues. Trimming cost V 6 bases and J 1 base, with 13 bases left between them. Germline lookup yields CDR1 MGHDK and CDR2 SYGVNS.

This sequence joins TRBV6-1 and TRBJ1-1; D is undetermined. The CDR3 is made up of 13 amino acids. Germline CDR1 and CDR2: MNHNS and SASEGT. V lost 6 bases and J lost 1, with 9 bases in between. CDR3 amino acids: CASSRTENTEAFF. DNA of the CDR3: TGTGCCAGCAGCCGGACGGAGAACACTGAAGCTTTCTTT.

The chain joins TRBV18 to TRBJ2-7; D gene ambiguous. Germline V gene sequence: CDR1 KGHSH, CDR2 LQKENI. This CDR3 comprises 11 residues. V lost 1 base and J lost 6, with 4 bases in between. The CDR3 loop is CASSPRSEQYF. For the CDR3, the DNA is TGTGCCAGCTCACCACGATCCGAGCAGTACTTC.

J is TRBJ1-2 and V is TRBV27; 8 nucleotides align to TRBD1. J lost 6 bases, V lost 2 bases, and 8 bases had no gene match. This CDR3 region has 15 residues. Germline assignment: CDR1 MNHEY and CDR2 SMNVEV (reference sequence). The CDR3 nucleotides read TGTGCCAGCAGTTTAACCAGGGGGCTTACCGATGGCTACACCTTC. This codes for CASSLTRGLTDGYTF.

This chain links TRBV5-1 with TRBJ2-1, with D possibly matching TRBD2 (5 bases). The CDR3 has 13 residues. Trimming cost V 4 bases and J 5 bases, with 10 bases left between them. Germline CDR1 SGHRS, CDR2 YFSETQ. The CDR3 sequence: CASSADYNNEQFF. The CDR3 bases are TGCGCCAGCAGCGCCGACTACAACAATGAGCAGTTCTTC.

The J gene is TRBJ2-2, the V gene TRBV9; 8 nucleotides align to TRBD2. The germline CDR1 and CDR2 sequences are SGDLS and YYNGEE. This CDR3 spans 16 amino acids. The V and J ends lost 7 bases and 6 bases, in that order; junction bases with no gene match: 14. Written as DNA, the CDR3 is TGTGCCAGCTCCCACCGGGGGGGGAACTCACCCGGGGAGCTGTTTTTT. Translating gives CASSHRGGNSPGELFF.

The chain is built from TRBV7-9 and TRBJ1-1, with D maybe TRBD1 (5 bases). Germline V CDR1 and CDR2: SEHNR, FQNEAQ (reference sequence). Trimming took off 7 bases at V and 4 bases at J, with 10 bases between the two ends. The CDR3 loop spans 12 amino acids. The CDR3 sequence is CASTTGTTEAFF. The CDR3 DNA is TGTGCCAGCACGACTGGGACCACTGAAGCTTTCTTT.

The table lists this clonotype with a count of one. The chain is built from TRBV12-3 or TRBV12-4 and TRBJ2-3, with D maybe TRBD2 (5 bases). The CDR3 spans 15 residues. Between the trimmed V and J ends, which lost 7 bases and 9 bases, there was a span of 23 bases. The CDR3, as DNA: TGTGCCAGCACCATGCGGGCACCGTCGGTGGGGACGCAGTATTTT. Its protein is CASTMRAPSVGTQYF.

This rearrangement joins TRBV5-1 to TRBJ1-1; D is undetermined. This CDR3 contains 12 residues. The ends were cut back, 4 bases at V and 4 bases at J, with 8 bases in the middle. From germline, CDR1 is SGHRS and CDR2 YFSETQ. The CDR3 spells CASSTGSTEAFF. DNA of the CDR3: TGCGCCAGCAGCACGGGAAGCACTGAAGCTTTCTTT.

The rearrangement joins TRBV29-1 to TRBJ1-2; D not resolved. The length of the CDR3 is 11 residues. From germline, CDR1 is SQVTM and CDR2 ANQGSEA. V was shortened by 2 bases and J by 8 bases, with 9 bases between the two germline ends. CDR3 region: CSVEQRAGYTF. The CDR3, as DNA: TGCAGCGTTGAACAGCGGGCAGGCTACACCTTC.

The chain is built from TRBV7-8 and TRBJ1-2, with D tentatively TRBD1 (6 bases). The CDR3 sequence is 15 residues long. Germline V gene sequence: CDR1 SGHVS, CDR2 FQNEAQ. Trimming pared 5 bases from V and 4 bases from J, leaving 17 bases between. The CDR3 sequence: CASSAAQGSIYGYTF. The CDR3 DNA reads as TGTGCCAGCAGCGCTGCACAGGGTAGCATCTATGGCTACACCTTC.

This clonotype was detected only once. This rearrangement joins TRBV20-1 to TRBJ1-1, with 12 bases lining up with TRBD1. J was trimmed by 6 bases and V by 0 bases; bases with no gene match: 14. Germline lookup yields CDR1 DFQATT and CDR2 SNEGSKA (reference sequence). The CDR3 has 18 amino acids. The DNA for the CDR3 is TGCAGTGCTAGAGATCGGGGAGGGACAGGGGGCGAATTCGCTGAAGCTTTCTTT. Its translation: CSARDRGGTGGEFAEAFF.

The chain couples TRBV9 to TRBJ1-2; D gene ambiguous. CDR1 and CDR2 (germline): SGDLS, YYNGEE. The CDR3 contains 12 residues. V dropped 0 bases and J dropped 8 bases, with 8 bases sitting between them. This chain's CDR3 is CASSVGGRGYTF. The DNA for the CDR3 is TGTGCCAGCAGCGTAGGGGGAAGGGGCTACACCTTC.

A single count supports this clonotype. V gene TRBV9 combines with J gene TRBJ2-7; 7 nucleotides match TRBD1. Losses at the gene ends were 2 bases for V and 2 bases for J; bases not matched to a gene: 4. The CDR3 loop spans 14 amino acids. CDR1 and CDR2 (germline): SGDLS, YYNGEE. The CDR3 sequence: CASSVSTGAYEQYF. CDR3 bases: TGTGCCAGCAGCGTTTCAACAGGGGCCTACGAGCAGTACTTC.